The 4 T cell receptor beta chains given below trace back to one sample, sequenced in a study of breast tumors, draining lymph nodes, adjacent tissues. Axillary draining lymph nodes of breast cancer patients supplied the node samples. Each CDR3 protein gets one entry after TCRdb re-called the multiplex PCR reads with MiXCR. The sample lists approximately 280,000 distinct CDR3 sequences, under 35% occurring once. The sequenced sample was axillary lymph node tissue. The receptors were sampled from a female donor with breast cancer. Some clones in this sample may be carry-over from other donors' samples.

This clonotype was found a few times. The J gene is TRBJ2-2, the V gene TRBV5-1, with a weak D call TRBD2 (6 bases). CDR1 and CDR2 from the germline V gene are SGHRS and YFSETQ. Trimming stripped 4 bases from V and 1 base from J, with 11 bases between. The CDR3 is made up of 15 amino acids. In DNA form, the CDR3 reads TGCGCCAGCAGCCCCCGGGACTTGAACACCGGGGAGCTGTTTTTT. It encodes CASSPRDLNTGELFF.

This clonotype was observed a few times. The V call is TRBV11-2, the J call TRBJ2-7, with no clear D. Germline values: CDR1 SGHAT, CDR2 FQNNGV. V was trimmed by 5 bases and J by 2 bases, leaving 16 bases between them. The CDR3 runs 15 residues. The CDR3 nucleotides read TGTGCCAGCAGCCGAACCCGGAGACAAACCTACGAGCAGTACTTC. Its translation: CASSRTRRQTYEQYF.

This clonotype was picked up a small number of times. At one of its ends the junction is not consistent with the germline gene, which may arise from a read error. V gene TRBV9 combines with J gene TRBJ2-7; D is ambiguous. This CDR3 region has 14 residues. CDR1 SGDLS and CDR2 YYNGEE come from the germline V gene. Here the CDR3 DNA reads TGTGCCAGCAGCGTGCAGCCCTTCTCCTTCGAGCAGTCCTTC. It encodes CASSVQPFSFEQSF.

At least ten counts were recorded for this clonotype. The chain employs TRBV5-8 and TRBJ2-5; no definite D call. The V end lost 0 bases, the J end lost 5 bases, and 8 bases lay between the germline ends. The CDR3 consists of 13 residues. Germline CDR1 and CDR2: SGHTS and YDEGEE. CDR3 in amino acids: CASSLVVGETQYF. The CDR3 nucleotides are TGTGCCAGCAGCTTGGTAGTAGGGGAGACCCAGTACTTC.